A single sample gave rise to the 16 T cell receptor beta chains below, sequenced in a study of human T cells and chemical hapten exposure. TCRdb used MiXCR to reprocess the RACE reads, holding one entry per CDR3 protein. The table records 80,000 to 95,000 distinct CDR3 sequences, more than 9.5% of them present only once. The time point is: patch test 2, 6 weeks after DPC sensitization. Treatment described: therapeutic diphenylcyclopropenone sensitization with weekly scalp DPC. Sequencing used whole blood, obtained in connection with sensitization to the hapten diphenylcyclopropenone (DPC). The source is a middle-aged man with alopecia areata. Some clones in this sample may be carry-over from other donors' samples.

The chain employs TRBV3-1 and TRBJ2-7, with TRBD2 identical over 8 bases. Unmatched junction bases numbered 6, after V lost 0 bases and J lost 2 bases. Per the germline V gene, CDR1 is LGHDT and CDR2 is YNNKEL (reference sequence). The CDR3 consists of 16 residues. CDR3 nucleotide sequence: TGTGCCAGCAGCCAAGATCTTGTAGCGGGGACCTACGAGCAGTACTTC. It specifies CASSQDLVAGTYEQYF.

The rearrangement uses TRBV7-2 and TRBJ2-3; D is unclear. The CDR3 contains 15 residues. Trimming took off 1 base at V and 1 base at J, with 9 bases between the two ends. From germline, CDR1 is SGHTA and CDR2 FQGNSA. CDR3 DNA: TGTGCCAGCAGCTTAGGGAGCCTAGGCACAGATACGCAGTATTTT. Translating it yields CASSLGSLGTDTQYF. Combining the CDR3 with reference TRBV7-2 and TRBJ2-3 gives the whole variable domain GAGVSQSPSNKVTEKGKDVELRCDPISGHTALYWYRQSLGQGLEFLIYFQGNSAPDKSGLPSDRFSAERTGGSVSTLTIQRTQQEDSAVYLCASSLGSLGTDTQYFGPGTRLTVL.

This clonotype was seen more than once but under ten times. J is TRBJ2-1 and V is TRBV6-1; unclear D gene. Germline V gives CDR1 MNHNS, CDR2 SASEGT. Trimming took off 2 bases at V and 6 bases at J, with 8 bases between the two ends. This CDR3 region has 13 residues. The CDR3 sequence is CASSELGPNEQFF. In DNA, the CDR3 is TGTGCCAGCAGTGAACTAGGTCCCAATGAGCAGTTCTTC.

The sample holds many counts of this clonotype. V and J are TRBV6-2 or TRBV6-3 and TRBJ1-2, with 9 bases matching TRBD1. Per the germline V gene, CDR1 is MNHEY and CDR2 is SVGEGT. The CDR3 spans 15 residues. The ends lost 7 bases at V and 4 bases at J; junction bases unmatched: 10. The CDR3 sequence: CASIETGGRSYGYTF. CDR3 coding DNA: TGTGCCAGCATCGAGACAGGGGGGCGCTCCTATGGCTACACCTTC.

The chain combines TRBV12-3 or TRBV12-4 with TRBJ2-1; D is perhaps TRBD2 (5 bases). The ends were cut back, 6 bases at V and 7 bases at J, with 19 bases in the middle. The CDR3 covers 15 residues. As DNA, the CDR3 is TGTGCCAGCAGCCAAGCCGGGGTCCTTCGGAATGAGCAGTTCTTC. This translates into CASSQAGVLRNEQFF.

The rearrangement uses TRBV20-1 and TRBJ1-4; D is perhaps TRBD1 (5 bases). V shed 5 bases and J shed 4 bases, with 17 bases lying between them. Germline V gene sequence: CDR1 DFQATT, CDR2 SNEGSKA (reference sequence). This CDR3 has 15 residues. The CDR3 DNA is TGCAGTGCTCCCAGCTCCGGGGGGATTAATGAAAAACTGTTTTTT. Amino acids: CSAPSSGGINEKLFF.

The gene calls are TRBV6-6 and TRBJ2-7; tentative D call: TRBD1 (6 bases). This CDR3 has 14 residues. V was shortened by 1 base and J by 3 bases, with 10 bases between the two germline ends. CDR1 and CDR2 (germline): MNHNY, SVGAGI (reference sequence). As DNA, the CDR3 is TGTGCCAGCAGTTACTTAGGACAGAACTACGAGCAGTACGTC. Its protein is CASSYLGQNYEQYV.

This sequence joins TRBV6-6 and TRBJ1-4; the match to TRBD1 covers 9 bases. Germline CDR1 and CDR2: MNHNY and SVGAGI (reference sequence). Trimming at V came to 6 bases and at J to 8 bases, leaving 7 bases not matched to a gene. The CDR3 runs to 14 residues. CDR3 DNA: TGTGCCAGCAGAAACACAGGGGGCACGGAAAAACTGTTTTTT. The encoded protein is CASRNTGGTEKLFF.

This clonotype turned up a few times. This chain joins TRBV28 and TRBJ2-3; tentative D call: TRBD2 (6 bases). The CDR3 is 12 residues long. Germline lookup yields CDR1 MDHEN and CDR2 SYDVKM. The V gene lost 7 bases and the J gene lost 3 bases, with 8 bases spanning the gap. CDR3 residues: CASKDYTDTQYF. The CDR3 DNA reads TGTGCCAGCAAGGACTATACAGATACGCAGTATTTT.

CDR3 nucleotide sequence: TGTGCCAGCCGTCGTCTTGGCGAGCAGTACTTC. This sequence encodes CASRRLGEQYF. The chain is built from TRBV6-5 and TRBJ2-7; D gene uncertain. Germline lookup yields CDR1 MNHEY and CDR2 SVGAGI. Deletions cut 8 bases from V and 6 bases from J, with 11 bases between. CDR3 size: 11 residues.

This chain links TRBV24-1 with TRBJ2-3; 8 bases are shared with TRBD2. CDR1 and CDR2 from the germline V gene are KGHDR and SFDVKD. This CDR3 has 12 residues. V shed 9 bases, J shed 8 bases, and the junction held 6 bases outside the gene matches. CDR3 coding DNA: TGTGCCACCGCCAGCGGGAGTGTTACGCAGTATTTT. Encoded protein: CATASGSVTQYF.

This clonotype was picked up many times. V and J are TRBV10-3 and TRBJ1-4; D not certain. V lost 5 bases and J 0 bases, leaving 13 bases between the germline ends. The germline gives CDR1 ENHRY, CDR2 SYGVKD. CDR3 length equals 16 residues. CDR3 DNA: TGTGCCATCAGTCCCCGGAGATCTACAACTAATGAAAAACTGTTTTTT. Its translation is CAISPRRSTTNEKLFF.

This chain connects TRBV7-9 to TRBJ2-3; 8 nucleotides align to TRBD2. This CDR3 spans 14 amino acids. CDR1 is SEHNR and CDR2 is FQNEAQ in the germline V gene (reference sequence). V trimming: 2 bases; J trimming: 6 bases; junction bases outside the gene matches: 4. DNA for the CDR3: TGTGCCAGCAGCTTAAGCGGGAGTGATGATACGCAGTATTTT. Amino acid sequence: CASSLSGSDDTQYF.

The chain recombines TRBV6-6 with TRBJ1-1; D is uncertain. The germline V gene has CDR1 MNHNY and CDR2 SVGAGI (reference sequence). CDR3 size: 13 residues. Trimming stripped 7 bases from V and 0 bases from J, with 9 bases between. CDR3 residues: CASITVVNTEAFF. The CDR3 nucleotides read TGTGCCAGCATTACGGTTGTGAACACTGAAGCTTTCTTT.

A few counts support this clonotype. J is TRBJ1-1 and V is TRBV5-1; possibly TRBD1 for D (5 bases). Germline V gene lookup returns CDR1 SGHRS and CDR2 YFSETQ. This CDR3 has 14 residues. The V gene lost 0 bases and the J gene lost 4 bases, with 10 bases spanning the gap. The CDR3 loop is CASSLARGITEAFF. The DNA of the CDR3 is TGCGCCAGCAGCTTGGCTCGGGGGATCACTGAAGCTTTCTTT.

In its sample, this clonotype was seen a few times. DNA for the CDR3: TGTGCCATCGGGACTAGCGGGAAGAGGGAGCAGTACTTC. It is translated as CAIGTSGKREQYF. This chain links TRBV7-9 with TRBJ2-7, with 13 bases fitting TRBD2. Per germline, CDR1 SEHNR and CDR2 FQNEAQ (reference sequence). Losses at the gene ends were 10 bases for V and 7 bases for J; bases not matched to a gene: 7. The CDR3 spans 13 residues.